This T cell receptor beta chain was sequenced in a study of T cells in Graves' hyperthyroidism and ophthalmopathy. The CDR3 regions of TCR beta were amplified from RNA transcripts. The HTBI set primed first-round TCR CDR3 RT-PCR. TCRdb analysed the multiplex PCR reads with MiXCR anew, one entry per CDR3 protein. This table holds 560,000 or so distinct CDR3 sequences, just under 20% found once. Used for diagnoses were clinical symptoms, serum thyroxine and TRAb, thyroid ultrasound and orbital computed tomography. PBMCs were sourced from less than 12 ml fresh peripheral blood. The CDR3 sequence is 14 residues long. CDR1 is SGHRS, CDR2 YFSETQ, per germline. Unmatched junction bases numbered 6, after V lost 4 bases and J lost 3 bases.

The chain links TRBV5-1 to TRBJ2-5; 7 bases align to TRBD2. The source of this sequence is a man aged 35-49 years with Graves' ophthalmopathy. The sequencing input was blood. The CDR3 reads CASSPGGMEETQYF. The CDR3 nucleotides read TGCGCCAGCAGCCCCGGGGGGATGGAAGAGACCCAGTACTTC.